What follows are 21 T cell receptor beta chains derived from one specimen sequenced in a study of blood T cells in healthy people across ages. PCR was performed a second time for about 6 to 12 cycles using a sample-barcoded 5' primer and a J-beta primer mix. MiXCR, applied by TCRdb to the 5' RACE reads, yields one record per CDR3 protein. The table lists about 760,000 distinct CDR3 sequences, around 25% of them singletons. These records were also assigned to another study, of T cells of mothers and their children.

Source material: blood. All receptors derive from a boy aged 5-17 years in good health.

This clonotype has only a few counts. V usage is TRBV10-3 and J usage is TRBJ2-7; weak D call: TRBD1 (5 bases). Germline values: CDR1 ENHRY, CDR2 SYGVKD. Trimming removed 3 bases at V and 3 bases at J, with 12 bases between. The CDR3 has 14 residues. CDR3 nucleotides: TGTGCCATCAGTGAAGGCAGGGTTGACTACGAGCAGTACTTC. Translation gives CAISEGRVDYEQYF.

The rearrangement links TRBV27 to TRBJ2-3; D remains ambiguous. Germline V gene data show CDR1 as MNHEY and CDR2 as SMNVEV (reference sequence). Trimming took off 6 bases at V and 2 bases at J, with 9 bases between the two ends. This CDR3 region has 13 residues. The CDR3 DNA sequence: TGTGCCAGCAGATCGAGACTCACAGATACGCAGTATTTT. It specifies CASRSRLTDTQYF.

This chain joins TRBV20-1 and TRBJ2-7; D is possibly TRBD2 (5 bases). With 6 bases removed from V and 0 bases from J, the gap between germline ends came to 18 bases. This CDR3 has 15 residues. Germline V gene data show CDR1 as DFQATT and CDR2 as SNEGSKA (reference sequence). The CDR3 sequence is CSARKGSDNSYEQYF. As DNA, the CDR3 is TGCAGTGCAAGGAAGGGTAGCGATAACTCCTACGAGCAGTACTTC.

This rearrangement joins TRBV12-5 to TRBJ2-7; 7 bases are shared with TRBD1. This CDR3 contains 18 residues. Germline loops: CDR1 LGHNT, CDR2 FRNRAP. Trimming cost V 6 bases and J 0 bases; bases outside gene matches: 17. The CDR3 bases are TGTGCTAGTGGATCCCACAGGACAGGAAACAGGAGCTCCTACGAGCAGTACTTC. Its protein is CASGSHRTGNRSSYEQYF.

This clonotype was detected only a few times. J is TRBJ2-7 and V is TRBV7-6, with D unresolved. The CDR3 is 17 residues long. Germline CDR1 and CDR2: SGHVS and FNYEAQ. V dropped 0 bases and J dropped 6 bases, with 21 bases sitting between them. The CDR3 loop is CASSLAVGLVSPSEQYF. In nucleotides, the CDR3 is TGTGCCAGCAGCTTAGCCGTCGGGTTGGTCTCTCCCTCCGAGCAGTACTTC.

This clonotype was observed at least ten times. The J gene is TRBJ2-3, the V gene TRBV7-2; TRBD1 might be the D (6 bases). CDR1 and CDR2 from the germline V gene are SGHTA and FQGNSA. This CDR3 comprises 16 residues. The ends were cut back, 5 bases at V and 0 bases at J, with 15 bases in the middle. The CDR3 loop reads CASSATGKSSTDTQYF. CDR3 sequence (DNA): TGTGCCAGCAGCGCGACAGGCAAATCTAGCACAGATACGCAGTATTTT.

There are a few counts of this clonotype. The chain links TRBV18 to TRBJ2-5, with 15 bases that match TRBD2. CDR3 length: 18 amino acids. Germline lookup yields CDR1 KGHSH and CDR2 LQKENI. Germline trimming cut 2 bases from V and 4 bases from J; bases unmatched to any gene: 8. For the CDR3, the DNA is TGTGCCAGCTCACCAAATTATCCGGGACTAGCGGGAGGAGAGACCCAGTACTTC. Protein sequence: CASSPNYPGLAGGETQYF.

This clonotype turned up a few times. In DNA form, the CDR3 reads TGCGCCAGCAGCCTCCCGGGACAGGGATCCAATGAGCAGTTCTTC. It translates to CASSLPGQGSNEQFF. The chain links TRBV5-1 to TRBJ2-1; 9 positions match TRBD1. Per the germline V gene, CDR1 is SGHRS and CDR2 is YFSETQ. V gave up 4 bases and J gave up 6 bases; unmatched junction bases: 8. The CDR3 totals 15 residues.

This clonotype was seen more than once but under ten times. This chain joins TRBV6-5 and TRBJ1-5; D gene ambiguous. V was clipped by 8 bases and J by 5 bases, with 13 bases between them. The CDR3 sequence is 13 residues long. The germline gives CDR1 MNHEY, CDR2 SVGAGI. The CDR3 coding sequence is TGTGCCAGCCGGAAGGGAGCCGATCAGCCCCAGCATTTT. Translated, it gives CASRKGADQPQHF.

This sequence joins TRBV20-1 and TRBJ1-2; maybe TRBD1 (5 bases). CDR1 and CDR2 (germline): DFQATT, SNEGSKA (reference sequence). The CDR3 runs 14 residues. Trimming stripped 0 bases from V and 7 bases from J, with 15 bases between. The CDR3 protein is CSARDPGGPFGYTF. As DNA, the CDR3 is TGCAGTGCTAGAGACCCCGGGGGTCCGTTTGGCTACACCTTC.

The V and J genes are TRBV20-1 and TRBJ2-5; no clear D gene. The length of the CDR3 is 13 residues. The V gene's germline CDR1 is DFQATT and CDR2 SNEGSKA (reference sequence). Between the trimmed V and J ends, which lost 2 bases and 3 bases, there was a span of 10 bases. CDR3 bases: TGCAGTGCTAGATCCGCATTCGAAGAGACCCAGTACTTC. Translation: CSARSAFEETQYF.

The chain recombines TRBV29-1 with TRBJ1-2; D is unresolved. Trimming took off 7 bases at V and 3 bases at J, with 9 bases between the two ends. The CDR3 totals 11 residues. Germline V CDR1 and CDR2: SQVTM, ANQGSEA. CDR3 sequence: CSAPADYGYTF. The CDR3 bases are TGCAGCGCGCCGGCGGACTATGGCTACACCTTC.

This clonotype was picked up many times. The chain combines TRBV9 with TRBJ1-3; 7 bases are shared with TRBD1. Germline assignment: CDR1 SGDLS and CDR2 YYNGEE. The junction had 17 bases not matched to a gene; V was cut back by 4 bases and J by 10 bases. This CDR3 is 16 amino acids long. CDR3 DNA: TGTGCCAGCAGCCCTCATCCGGGACAGAAGGAGAGTACCATATATTTT. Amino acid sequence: CASSPHPGQKESTIYF.

The DNA for the CDR3 is TGTGCCAGCAGCTTAGCGATTGGCGGGGGCCAACAAGAGACCCAGTACTTC. It specifies CASSLAIGGGQQETQYF. The J gene is TRBJ2-5, the V gene TRBV7-2; D perhaps matches TRBD2 (7 bases). CDR3 length: 17 residues. The V end lost 0 bases, the J end lost 2 bases, and 16 bases lay between the germline ends. Germline V gene data show CDR1 as SGHTA and CDR2 as FQGNSA.

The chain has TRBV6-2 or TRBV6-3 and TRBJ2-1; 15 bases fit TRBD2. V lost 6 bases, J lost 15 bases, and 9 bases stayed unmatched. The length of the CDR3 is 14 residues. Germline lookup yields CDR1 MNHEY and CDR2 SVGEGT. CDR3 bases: TGTGCCAGCAGACCCGGGACTAGCGGGGGGCGACCGTTCTTC. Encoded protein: CASRPGTSGGRPFF.

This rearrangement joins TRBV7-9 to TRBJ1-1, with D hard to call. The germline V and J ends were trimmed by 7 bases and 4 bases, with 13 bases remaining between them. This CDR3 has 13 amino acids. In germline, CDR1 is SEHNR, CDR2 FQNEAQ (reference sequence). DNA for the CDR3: TGTGCCAGCAATAAGGGAGTGGGCACTGAAGCTTTCTTT. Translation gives CASNKGVGTEAFF.

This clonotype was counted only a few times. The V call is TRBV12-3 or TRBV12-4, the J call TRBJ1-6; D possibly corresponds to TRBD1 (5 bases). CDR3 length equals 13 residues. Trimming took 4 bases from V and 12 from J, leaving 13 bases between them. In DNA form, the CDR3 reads TGTGCCAGCAGTTATAGGATGGGGGGACCCCTCCACTTT. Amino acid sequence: CASSYRMGGPLHF.

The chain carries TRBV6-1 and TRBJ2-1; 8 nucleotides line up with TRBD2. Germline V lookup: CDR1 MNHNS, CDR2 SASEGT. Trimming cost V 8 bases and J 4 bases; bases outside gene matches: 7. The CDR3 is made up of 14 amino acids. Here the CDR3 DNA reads TGTGCCAGCGGATTTAGCGGGGTTTACAATGAGCAGTTCTTC. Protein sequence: CASGFSGVYNEQFF.

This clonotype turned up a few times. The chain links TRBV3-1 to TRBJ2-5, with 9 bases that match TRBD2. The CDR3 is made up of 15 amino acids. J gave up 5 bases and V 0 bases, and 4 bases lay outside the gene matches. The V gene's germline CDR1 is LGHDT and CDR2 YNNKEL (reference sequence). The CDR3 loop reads CASSQEVAGAETQYF. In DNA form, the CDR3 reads TGTGCCAGCAGCCAAGAAGTAGCGGGGGCGGAGACCCAGTACTTC.

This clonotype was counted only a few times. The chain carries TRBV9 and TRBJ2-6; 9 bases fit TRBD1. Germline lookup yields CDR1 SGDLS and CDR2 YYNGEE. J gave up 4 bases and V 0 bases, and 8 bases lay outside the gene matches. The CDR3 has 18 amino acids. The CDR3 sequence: CASSVGVDRGGGANVLTF. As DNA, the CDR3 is TGTGCCAGCAGCGTAGGGGTGGACAGGGGTGGCGGGGCCAACGTCCTGACTTTC.

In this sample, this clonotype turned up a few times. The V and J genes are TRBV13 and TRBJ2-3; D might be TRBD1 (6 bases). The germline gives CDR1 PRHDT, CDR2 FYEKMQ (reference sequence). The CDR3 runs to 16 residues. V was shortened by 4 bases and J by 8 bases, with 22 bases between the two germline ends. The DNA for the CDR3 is TGTGCCAGCAGCTCTTACGGGACAATACTTTTGGGTACGCAGTATTTT. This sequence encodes CASSSYGTILLGTQYF.